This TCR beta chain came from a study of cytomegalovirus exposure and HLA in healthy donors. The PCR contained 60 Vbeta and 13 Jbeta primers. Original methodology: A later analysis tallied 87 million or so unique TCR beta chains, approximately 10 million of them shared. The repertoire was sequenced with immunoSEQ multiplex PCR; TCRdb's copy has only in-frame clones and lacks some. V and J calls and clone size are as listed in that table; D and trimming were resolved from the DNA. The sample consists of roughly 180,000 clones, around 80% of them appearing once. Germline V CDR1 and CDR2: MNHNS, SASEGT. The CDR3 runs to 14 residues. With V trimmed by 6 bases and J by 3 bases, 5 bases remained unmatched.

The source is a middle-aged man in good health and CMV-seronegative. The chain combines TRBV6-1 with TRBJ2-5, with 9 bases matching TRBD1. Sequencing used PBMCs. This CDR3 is CASRRRDREETQYF. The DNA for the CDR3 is TGTGCCAGCAGACGTCGGGACAGGGAAGAGACCCAGTACTTC.